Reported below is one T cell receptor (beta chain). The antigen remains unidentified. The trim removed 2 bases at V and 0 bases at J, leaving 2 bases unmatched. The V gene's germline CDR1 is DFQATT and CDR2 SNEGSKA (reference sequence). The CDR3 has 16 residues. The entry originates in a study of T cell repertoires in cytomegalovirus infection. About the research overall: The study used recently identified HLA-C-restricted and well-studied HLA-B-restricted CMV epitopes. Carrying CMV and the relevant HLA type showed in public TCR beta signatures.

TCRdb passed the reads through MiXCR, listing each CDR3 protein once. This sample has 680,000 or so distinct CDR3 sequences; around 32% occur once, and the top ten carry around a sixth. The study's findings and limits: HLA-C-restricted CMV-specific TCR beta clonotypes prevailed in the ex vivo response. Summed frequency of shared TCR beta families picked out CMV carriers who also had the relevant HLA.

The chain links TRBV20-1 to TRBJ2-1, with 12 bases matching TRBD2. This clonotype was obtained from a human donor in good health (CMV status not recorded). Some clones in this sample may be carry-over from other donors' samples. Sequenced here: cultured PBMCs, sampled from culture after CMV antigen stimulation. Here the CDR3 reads CSARRLAGASYNEQFF. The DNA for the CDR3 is TGCAGTGCTAGACGACTAGCGGGGGCCTCCTACAATGAGCAGTTCTTC.